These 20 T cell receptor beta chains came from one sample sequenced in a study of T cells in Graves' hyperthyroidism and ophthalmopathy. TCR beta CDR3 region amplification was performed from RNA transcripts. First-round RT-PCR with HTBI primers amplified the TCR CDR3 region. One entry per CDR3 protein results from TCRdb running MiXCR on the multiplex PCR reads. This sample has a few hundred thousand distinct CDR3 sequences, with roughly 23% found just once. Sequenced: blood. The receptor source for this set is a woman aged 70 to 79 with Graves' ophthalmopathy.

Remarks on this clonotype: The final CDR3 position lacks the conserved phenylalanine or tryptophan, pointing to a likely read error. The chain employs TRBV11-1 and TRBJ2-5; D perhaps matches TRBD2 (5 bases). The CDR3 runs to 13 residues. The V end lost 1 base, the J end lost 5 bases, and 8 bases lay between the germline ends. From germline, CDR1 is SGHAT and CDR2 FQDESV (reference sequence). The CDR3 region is CASSLGGAETQYL. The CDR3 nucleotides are TGTGCCAGCAGCTTAGGGGGAGCTGAGACCCAGTACCTC.

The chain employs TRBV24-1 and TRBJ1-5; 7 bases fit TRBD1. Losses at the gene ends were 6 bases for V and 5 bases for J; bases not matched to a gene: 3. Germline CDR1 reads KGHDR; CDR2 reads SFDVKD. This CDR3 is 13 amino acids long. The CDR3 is CATSQTGYQPQHF. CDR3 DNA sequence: TGTGCCACCAGTCAGACAGGGTATCAGCCCCAGCATTTT.

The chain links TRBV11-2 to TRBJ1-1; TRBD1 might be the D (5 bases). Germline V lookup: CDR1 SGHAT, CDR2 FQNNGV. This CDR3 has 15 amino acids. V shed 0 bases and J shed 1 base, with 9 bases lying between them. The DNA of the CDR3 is TGTGCCAGCAGCTTAGAGGTACAGGCGAACACTGAAGCTTTCTTT. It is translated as CASSLEVQANTEAFF.

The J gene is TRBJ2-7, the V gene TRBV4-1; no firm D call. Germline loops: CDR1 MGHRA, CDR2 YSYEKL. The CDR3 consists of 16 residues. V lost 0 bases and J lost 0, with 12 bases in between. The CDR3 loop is CASSQDLVASSYEQYF. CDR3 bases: TGCGCCAGCAGCCAAGATTTAGTGGCGTCCTCCTACGAGCAGTACTTC.

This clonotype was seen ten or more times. The CDR3 is CASSLDSGGGETQYF. The CDR3 DNA is TGTGCCAGCAGCTTAGACTCGGGGGGGGGAGAGACCCAGTACTTC. The V and J genes are TRBV11-3 and TRBJ2-5; TRBD2 agrees at 8 bases. V gave up 0 bases and J gave up 4 bases; unmatched junction bases: 4. The CDR3 sequence is 15 residues long. The V gene's germline CDR1 is SGHNT and CDR2 YENEEA.

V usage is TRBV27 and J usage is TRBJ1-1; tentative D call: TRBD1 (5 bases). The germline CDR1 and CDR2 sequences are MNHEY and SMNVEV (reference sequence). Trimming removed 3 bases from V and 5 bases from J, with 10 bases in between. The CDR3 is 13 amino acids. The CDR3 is CASSLGGETEAFF. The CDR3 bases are TGTGCCAGCAGTTTGGGGGGAGAAACTGAAGCTTTCTTT.

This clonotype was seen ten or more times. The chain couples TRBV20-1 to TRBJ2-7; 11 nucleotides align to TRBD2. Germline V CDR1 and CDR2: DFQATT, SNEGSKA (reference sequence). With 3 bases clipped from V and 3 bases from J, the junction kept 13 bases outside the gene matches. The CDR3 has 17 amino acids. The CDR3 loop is CSASQSGTSGLGYEQYF. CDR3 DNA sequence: TGCAGTGCTAGTCAATCCGGGACTAGCGGCTTGGGCTACGAGCAGTACTTC.

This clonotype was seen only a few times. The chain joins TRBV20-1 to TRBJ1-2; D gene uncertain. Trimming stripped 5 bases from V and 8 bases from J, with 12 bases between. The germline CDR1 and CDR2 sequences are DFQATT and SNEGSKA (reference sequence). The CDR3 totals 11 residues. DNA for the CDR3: TGCAGTGCTCTCTTTAGGCGGGGCTACACCTTC. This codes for CSALFRRGYTF.

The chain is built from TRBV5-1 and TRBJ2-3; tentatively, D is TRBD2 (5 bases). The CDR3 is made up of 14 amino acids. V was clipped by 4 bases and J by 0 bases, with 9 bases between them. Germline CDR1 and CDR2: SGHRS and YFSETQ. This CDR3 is CASSRWTSTDTQYF. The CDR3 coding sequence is TGCGCCAGCAGCCGCTGGACTAGCACAGATACGCAGTATTTT.

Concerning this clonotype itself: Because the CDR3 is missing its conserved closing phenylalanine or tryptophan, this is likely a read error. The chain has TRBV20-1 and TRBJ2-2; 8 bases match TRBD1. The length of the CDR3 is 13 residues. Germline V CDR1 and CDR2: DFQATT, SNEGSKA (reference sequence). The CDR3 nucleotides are TGCAGCGCAAGACAGGGGCCCACCGGGGAGCTGTTTTCT. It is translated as CSARQGPTGELFS.

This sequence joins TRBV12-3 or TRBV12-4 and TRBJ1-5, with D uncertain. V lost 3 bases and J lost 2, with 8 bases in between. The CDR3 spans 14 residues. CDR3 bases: TGTGCCAGCAGTTTCTTCTCGGGCAATCAGCCCCAGCATTTT. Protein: CASSFFSGNQPQHF.

CDR3 coding DNA: TGTGCCAGTAGTTCCCGGGACGGGGGAAACACCATATATTTT. It encodes CASSSRDGGNTIYF. This rearrangement joins TRBV19 to TRBJ1-3; D is possibly TRBD1 (5 bases). The CDR3 has 14 residues. The germline gives CDR1 LNHDA, CDR2 SQIVND (reference sequence). Trimming removed 5 bases from V and 4 bases from J, with 12 bases in between.

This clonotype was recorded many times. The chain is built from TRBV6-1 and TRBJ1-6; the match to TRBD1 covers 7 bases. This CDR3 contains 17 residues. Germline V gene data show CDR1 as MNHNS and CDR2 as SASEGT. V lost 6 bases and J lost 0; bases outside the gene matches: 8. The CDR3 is CASRIDRASSYNSPLHF. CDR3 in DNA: TGTGCCAGCAGGATTGACAGGGCAAGCTCCTATAATTCACCCCTCCACTTT.

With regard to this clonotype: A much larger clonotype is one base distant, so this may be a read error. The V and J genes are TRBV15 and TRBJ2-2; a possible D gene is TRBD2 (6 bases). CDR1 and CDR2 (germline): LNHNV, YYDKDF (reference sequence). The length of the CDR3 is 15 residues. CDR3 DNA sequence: TGTGCCACCAGCAGAGATATCAAGAACACCGGGGGGCTGTTTTTT. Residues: CATSRDIKNTGGLFF.

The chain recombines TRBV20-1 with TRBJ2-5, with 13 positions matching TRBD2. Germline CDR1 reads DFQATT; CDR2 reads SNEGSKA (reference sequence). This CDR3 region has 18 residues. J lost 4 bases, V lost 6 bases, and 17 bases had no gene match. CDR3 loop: CSAARPTGTSGTGETQYF. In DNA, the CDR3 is TGCAGTGCCGCTCGTCCCACCGGGACTAGCGGGACAGGAGAGACCCAGTACTTC.

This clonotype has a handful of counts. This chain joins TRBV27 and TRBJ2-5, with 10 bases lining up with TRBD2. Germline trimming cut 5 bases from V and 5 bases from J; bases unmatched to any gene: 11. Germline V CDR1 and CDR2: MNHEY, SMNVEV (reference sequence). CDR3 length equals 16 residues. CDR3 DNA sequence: TGTGCCAGCAGTAGAACCCCTAGCGGGAGTGGTGAGACCCAGTACTTC. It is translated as CASSRTPSGSGETQYF.

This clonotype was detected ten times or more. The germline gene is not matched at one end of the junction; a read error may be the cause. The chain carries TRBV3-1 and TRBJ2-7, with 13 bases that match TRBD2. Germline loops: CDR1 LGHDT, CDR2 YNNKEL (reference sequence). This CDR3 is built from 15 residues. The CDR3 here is CASSPGLAGAYEQYF. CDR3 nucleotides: TGCGCCAGCAGCCCCGGACTAGCGGGAGCTTACGAGCAGTACTTC.

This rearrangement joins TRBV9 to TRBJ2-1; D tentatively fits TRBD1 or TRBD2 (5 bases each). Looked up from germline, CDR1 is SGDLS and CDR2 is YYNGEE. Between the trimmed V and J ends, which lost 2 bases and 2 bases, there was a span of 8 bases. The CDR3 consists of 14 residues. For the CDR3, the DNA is TGTGCCAGCAGCGTGGGGGAGACCTACAATGAGCAGTTCTTC. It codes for CASSVGETYNEQFF.

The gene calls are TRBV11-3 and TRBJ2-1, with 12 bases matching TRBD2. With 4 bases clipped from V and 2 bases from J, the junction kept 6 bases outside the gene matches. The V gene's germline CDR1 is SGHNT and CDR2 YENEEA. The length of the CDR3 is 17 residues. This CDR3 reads CASSSRTSGITYNEQFF. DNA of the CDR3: TGTGCCAGCAGCTCTCGGACTAGCGGGATTACCTACAATGAGCAGTTCTTC.

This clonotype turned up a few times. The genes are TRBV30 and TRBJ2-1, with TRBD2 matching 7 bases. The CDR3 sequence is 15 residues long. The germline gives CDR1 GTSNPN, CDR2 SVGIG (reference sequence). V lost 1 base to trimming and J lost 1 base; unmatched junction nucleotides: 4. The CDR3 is CAWSGTRTSYNEQFF. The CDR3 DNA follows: TGTGCCTGGAGTGGGACTAGGACGTCCTACAATGAGCAGTTCTTC.